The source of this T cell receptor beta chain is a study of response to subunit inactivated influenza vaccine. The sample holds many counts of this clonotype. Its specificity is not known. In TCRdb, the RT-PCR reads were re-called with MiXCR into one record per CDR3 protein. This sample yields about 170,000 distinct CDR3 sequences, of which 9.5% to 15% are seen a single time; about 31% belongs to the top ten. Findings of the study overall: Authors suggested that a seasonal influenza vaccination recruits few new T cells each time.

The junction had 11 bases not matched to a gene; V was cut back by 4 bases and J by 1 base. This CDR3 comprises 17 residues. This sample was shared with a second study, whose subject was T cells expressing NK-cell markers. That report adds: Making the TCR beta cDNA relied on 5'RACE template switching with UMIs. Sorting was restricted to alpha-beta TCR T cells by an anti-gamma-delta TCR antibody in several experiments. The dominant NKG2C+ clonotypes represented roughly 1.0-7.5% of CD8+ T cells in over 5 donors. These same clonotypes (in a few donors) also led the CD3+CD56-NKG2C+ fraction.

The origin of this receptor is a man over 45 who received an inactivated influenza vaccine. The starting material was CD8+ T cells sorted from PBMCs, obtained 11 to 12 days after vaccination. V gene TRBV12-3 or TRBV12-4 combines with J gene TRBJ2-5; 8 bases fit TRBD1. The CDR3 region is CASSSNSGGVGQETQYF. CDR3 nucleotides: TGTGCCAGCAGTTCCAATTCAGGGGGCGTCGGCCAAGAGACCCAGTACTTC.